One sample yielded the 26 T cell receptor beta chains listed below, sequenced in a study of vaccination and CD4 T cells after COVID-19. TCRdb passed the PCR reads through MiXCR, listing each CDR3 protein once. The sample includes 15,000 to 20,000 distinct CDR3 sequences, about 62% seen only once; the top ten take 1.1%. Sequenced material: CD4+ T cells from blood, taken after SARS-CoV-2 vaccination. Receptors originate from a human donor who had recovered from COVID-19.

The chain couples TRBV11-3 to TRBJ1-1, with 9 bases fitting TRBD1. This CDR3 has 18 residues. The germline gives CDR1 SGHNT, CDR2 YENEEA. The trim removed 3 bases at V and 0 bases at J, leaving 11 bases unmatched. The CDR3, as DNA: TGTGCCAGCAGCTTCTCCTTCCACCGGGACAGGGTGAACACTGAAGCTTTCTTT. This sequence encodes CASSFSFHRDRVNTEAFF. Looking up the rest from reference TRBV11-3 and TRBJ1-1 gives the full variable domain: EAGVVQSPRYKIIEKKQPVAFWCNPISGHNTLYWYLQNLGQGPELLIRYENEEAVDDSQLPKDRFSAERLKGVDSTLKIQPAELGDSAVYLCASSFSFHRDRVNTEAFFGQGTRLTVV.

The CDR3 sequence is CASSFNPGGNTEAFF. The CDR3 DNA sequence: TGTGCCAGCAGCTTTAACCCAGGAGGGAACACTGAAGCTTTCTTT. The V call is TRBV7-6, the J call TRBJ1-1; no definite D call. Germline values: CDR1 SGHVS, CDR2 FNYEAQ. The CDR3 totals 15 residues. Trimming pared 3 bases from V and 1 base from J, leaving 12 bases between.

The CDR3 here is CSARDSGSNFDQPQHF. DNA for the CDR3: TGCAGTGCTAGAGATAGCGGGTCCAACTTCGATCAGCCCCAGCATTTT. This chain uses TRBV20-1 with TRBJ1-5; D not resolved. The V end lost 0 bases, the J end lost 5 bases, and 17 bases lay between the germline ends. CDR1 is DFQATT and CDR2 is SNEGSKA in the germline V gene (reference sequence). The CDR3 covers 16 residues.

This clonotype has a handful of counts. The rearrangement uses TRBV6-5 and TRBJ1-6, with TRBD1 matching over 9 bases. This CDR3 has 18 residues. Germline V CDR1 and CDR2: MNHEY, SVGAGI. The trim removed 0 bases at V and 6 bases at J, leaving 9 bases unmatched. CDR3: CASSYSIIVGQGNSPLHF. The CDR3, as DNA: TGTGCCAGCAGTTACTCGATAATAGTGGGACAGGGTAATTCACCCCTCCACTTT.

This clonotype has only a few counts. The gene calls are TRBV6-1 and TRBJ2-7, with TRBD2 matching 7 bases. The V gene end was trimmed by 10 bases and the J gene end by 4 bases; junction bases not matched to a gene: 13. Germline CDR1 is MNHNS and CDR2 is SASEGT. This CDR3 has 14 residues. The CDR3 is CATMEGGAIYEQYF. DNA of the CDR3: TGTGCCACCATGGAGGGAGGGGCTATTTACGAGCAGTACTTC.

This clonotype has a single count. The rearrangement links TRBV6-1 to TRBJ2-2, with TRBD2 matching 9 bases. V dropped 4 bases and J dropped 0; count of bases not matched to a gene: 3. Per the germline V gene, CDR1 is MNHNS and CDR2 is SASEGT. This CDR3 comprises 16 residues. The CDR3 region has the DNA TGTGCCAGCAGTGTTCGACTAGCGGCGAACACCGGGGAGCTGTTTTTT. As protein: CASSVRLAANTGELFF.

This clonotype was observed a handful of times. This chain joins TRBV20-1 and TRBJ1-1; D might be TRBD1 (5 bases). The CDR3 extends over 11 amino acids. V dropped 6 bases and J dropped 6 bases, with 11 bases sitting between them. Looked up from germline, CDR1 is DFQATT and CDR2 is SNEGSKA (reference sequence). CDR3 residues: CSAKDSPEAFF. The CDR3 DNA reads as TGCAGTGCCAAAGACAGCCCTGAAGCTTTCTTT.

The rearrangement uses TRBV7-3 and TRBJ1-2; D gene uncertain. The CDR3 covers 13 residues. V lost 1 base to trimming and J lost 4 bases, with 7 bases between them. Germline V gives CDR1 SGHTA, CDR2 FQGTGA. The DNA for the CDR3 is TGTGCCAGCAGCTTAAATGGCATCTATGGCTACACCTTC. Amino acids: CASSLNGIYGYTF.

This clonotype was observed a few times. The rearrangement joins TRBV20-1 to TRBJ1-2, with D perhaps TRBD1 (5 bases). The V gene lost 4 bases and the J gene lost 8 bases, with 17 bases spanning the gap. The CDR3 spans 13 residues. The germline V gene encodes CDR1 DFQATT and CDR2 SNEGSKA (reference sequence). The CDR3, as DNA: TGCAGTGCTATACGGGGAATCTCAGGGGGCTACACCTTC. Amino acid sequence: CSAIRGISGGYTF.

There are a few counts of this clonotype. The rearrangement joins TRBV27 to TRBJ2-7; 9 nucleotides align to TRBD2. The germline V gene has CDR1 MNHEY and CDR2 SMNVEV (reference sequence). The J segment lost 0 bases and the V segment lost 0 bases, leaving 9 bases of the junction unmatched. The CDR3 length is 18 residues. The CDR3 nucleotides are TGTGCCAGCAGTTTATCGTTGGCTAGCGGGGCGAGCTCCTACGAGCAGTACTTC. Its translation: CASSLSLASGASSYEQYF.

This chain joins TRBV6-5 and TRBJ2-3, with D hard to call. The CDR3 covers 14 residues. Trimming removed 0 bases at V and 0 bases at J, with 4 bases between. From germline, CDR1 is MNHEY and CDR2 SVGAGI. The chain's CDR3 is CASSYSQSTDTQYF. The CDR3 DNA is TGTGCCAGCAGTTACTCCCAGAGCACAGATACGCAGTATTTT.

CDR3 amino acids: CAISESKGGVGDQPQHF. The DNA of the CDR3 is TGTGCCATCAGTGAGTCGAAGGGAGGGGTGGGGGATCAGCCCCAGCATTTT. This rearrangement joins TRBV10-3 to TRBJ1-5; D may be TRBD1 (5 bases). The CDR3 sequence is 17 residues long. Trimming shortened V by 0 bases and J by 5 bases, and 17 bases separated the two germline ends. Germline CDR1 and CDR2: ENHRY and SYGVKD.

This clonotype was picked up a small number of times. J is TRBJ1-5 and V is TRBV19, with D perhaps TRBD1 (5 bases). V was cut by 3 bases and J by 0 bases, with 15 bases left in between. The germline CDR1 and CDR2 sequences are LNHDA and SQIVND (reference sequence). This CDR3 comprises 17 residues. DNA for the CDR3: TGTGCCAGTAGTATCCGGGGACCTTCTCTTAGCAATCAGCCCCAGCATTTT. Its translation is CASSIRGPSLSNQPQHF.

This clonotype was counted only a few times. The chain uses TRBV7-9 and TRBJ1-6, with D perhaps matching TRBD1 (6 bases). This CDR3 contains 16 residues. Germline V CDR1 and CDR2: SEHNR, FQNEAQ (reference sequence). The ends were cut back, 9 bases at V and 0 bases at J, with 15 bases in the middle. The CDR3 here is CASLQGSGSYNSPLHF. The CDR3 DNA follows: TGTGCCAGTCTGCAGGGGTCAGGCTCCTATAATTCACCCCTCCACTTT.

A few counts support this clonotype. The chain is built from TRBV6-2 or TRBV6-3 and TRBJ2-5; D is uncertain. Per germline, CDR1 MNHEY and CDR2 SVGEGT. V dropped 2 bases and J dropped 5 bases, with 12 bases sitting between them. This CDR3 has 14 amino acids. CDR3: CASSYNGPEETQYF. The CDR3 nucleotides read TGTGCCAGCAGTTACAACGGCCCTGAGGAGACCCAGTACTTC.

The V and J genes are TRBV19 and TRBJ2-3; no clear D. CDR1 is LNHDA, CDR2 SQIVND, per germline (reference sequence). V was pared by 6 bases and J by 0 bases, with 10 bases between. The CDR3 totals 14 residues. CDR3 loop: CASSPTSSTDTQYF. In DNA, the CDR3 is TGTGCCAGTAGCCCGACTTCTAGCACAGATACGCAGTATTTT. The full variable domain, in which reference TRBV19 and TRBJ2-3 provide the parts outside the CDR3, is DGGITQSPKYLFRKEGQNVTLSCEQNLNHDAMYWYRQDPGQGLRLIYYSQIVNDFQKGDIAEGYSVSREKKESFPLTVTSAQKNPTAFYLCASSPTSSTDTQYFGPGTRLTVL.

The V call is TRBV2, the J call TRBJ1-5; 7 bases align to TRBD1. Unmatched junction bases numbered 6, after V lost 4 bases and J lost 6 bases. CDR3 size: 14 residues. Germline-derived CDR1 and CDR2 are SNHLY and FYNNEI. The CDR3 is CASSGQGLPQPQHF. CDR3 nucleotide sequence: TGTGCCAGCAGTGGACAGGGCCTTCCTCAGCCCCAGCATTTT.

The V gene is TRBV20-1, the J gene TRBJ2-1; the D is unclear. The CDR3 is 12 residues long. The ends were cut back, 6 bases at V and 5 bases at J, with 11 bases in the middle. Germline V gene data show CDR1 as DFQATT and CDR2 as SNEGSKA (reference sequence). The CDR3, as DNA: TGCAGTGCCCTTCGGGTTAACAATGAGCAGTTCTTC. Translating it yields CSALRVNNEQFF.

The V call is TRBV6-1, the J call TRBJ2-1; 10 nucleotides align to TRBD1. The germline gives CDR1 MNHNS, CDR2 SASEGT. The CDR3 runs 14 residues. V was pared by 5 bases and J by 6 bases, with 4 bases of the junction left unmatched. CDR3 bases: TGTGCCAGCAGTCTCCGGGACAGGGGCAATGAGCAGTTCTTC. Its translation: CASSLRDRGNEQFF.

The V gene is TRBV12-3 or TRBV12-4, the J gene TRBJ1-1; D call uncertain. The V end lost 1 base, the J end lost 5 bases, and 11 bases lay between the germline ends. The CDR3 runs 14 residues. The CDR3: CASSLVPKQTEAFF. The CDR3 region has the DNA TGTGCCAGCAGTTTAGTTCCGAAGCAGACTGAAGCTTTCTTT.

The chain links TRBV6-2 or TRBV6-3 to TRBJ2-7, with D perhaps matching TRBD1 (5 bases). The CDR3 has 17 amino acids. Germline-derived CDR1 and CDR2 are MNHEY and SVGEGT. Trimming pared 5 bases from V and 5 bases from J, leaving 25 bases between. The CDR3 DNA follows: TGTGCCAGCAGTCACCCGACCGACAGCCCCAGGAACCACGAGCAGTACTTC. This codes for CASSHPTDSPRNHEQYF.

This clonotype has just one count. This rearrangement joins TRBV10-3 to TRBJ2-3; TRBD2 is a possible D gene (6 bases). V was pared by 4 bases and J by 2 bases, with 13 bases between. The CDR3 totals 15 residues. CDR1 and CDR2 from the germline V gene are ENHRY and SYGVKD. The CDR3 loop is CAISVLPGDTDTQYF. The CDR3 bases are TGTGCCATCAGTGTCCTACCGGGAGACACAGATACGCAGTATTTT.

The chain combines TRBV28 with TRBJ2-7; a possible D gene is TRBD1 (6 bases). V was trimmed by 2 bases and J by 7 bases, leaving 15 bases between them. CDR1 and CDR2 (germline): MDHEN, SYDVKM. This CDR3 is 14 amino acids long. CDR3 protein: CASSLLDLQGEQYF. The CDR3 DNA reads TGTGCCAGCAGTTTACTAGACCTACAGGGAGAGCAGTACTTC.

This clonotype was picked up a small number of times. CDR3 sequence (DNA): TGTGCCAGCAGCCAGGACACGGACTATGGCTACACCTTC. Translation gives CASSQDTDYGYTF. The rearrangement links TRBV6-1 to TRBJ1-2; the D gene is possibly TRBD1 (5 bases). The CDR3 consists of 13 residues. With 6 bases removed from V and 3 bases from J, the gap between germline ends came to 11 bases. Germline CDR1 and CDR2: MNHNS and SASEGT.

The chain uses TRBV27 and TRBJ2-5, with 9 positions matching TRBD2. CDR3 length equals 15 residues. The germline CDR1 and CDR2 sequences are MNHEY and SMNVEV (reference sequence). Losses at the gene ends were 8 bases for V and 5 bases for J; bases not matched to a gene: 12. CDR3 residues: CASGIAGTSKETQYF. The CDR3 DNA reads TGTGCCAGCGGCATAGCCGGGACTAGCAAGGAGACCCAGTACTTC.

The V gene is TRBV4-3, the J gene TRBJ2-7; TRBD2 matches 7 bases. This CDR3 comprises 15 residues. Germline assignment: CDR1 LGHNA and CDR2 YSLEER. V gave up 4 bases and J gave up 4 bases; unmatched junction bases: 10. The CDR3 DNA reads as TGCGCCAGCAGCCTTGGTGTAGCGGGTATATACGAGCAGTACTTC. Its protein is CASSLGVAGIYEQYF.